Listed below are T cell receptor beta chains from one sample, sequenced in a study of monozygotic twins with inflammatory bowel disease. TCRdb reprocessed the 5' RACE reads, keeping one entry per CDR3 protein, no DNA. Seen in this sample are 330,000 or so distinct CDR3 sequences; the ten most common clones hold roughly 2%. Sequencing was performed on blood. The receptor source for this set is a human donor with ulcerative colitis or Crohn's disease, or a healthy co-twin of an affected twin (not recorded which). Both conserved end residues are part of each CDR3.

J gene,V gene,CDR3 protein
TRBJ1-1,TRBV5-1,CASRRPGQAPDEAFF
TRBJ2-1,TRBV10-1,CASSSSGSGEQFF
TRBJ2-1,TRBV5-1,CASSLGLAGDEQFF
TRBJ2-3,TRBV12-5,CASGLGRDRDTQYF
TRBJ1-1,TRBV7-2,CASSPRRAQNTEAFF
TRBJ2-2,TRBV28,CASSVPGHRIGELFF
TRBJ2-3,TRBV7-9,CASSLGRSGTDTQYF
TRBJ1-2,TRBV20-1,CSRDGLRANYGYTF
TRBJ2-3,TRBV5-1,CASSVAGDVLTDTQYF
TRBJ2-3,TRBV5-1,CASSQFRDIVPDTQYF
TRBJ2-2,TRBV5-1,CASRPQGLSYGELFF
TRBJ2-1,TRBV27,CASWLTGGSYNEQFF
TRBJ2-7,TRBV29-1,CSIVAGGVYEQYF
TRBJ1-3,TRBV5-1,CASSLGSSYSGNTIYF
TRBJ1-2,TRBV5-1,CASSSMDSGTGGGYTF
TRBJ1-1,TRBV19,CASSNEGTNTEAFF
TRBJ2-3,TRBV20-1,CSERGGGNTQYF
TRBJ2-1,TRBV15,CATGVLGGSYNEQFF
TRBJ1-6,TRBV7-2,CASSLVVQANSPLHF
TRBJ1-1,TRBV2,CASRARTGFFTEAFF
TRBJ1-5,TRBV7-2,CASSFLTGNQPQHF
TRBJ1-1,TRBV4-1,CASSQIGVQPNTEAFF
TRBJ2-1,TRBV11-2,CASSLEGQGEQFF
TRBJ2-1,TRBV4-1,CASSPQRGRWGEQFF
TRBJ2-1,TRBV5-1,CASSRDTLAGGNEQFF
TRBJ1-1,TRBV6-1,CASRPIQVRGTEAFF
TRBJ1-4,TRBV4-1,CASSPHGGVGEKLFF
TRBJ2-1,TRBV28,CASSLSLAEGTEDYNEQFF
TRBJ2-7,TRBV9,CASSVADYREQYF
TRBJ2-1,TRBV5-1,CASSPGLAGTRSSYNEQFF
TRBJ2-3,TRBV4-2,CASSQDRAYDSGTDTQYF
TRBJ2-3,TRBV28,CASSFAGRTDTQYF
TRBJ2-1,TRBV7-9,CASSSPGQPNEQFF
TRBJ2-1,TRBV5-1,CAIRFPESNEQFF
TRBJ2-7,TRBV7-9,CASSLPGRLEQYF
TRBJ2-1,TRBV28,CASRTQGSSYNEQFF
TRBJ2-7,TRBV7-4,CASSLRLAGDEQYF
TRBJ2-5,TRBV11-3,CASSPTSGTQTQYF
TRBJ2-3,TRBV10-2,CASKTTRATDTQYF
TRBJ2-1,TRBV20-1,CSARTVSYNEQFF
TRBJ1-6,TRBV28,CASSYTGRAPLHF